This T cell receptor beta chain came from a study of blood T cell repertoires in COVID-19. Overall study context: Researchers got acute and convalescent COVID-19 samples from the United States, Italy and Spain. Sample material is recorded as cDNA or gDNA derived from T cells, B-cell-depleted T cells, or PBMCs.

Per the original methods: The authors estimated nucleated cell counts from reference gene primer amplification. Using immunoSEQ multiplex PCR, the repertoire was profiled, and TCRdb retains in-frame clones only, with some absent. The DNA was the basis for D and trimming; V, J and clone size are from that table. The data show under 90,000 clones, approximately 90% seen once. This CDR3 contains 14 residues. V was clipped by 3 bases and J by 5 bases, with 16 bases between them. From germline, CDR1 is DFQATT and CDR2 SNEGSKA (reference sequence). Sequencing was done on a sample of peripheral blood. The sequence came from a man aged 60 to 69 with acute or convalescent COVID-19. This chain links TRBV20-1 with TRBJ1-1, with D unresolved. CDR3 DNA sequence: TGCAGTGCTAGTGGATTAGGCGGAGGGACTGAAGCTTTCTTT. Translated: CSASGLGGGTEAFF.